This T cell receptor (beta chain) was identified during a study of shared clonotypes between healthy human individuals. Points from the study as a whole: Generally, naive subsets came out with larger estimated richness than memory subsets. Clonotype sharing among donors likely depends on sequencing depth.

Replicate PCRs from sorted subsets contained about 0.2 ug DNA, which is 31,000 or so T cell genomes. The repertoire was sequenced with immunoSEQ multiplex PCR; TCRdb's copy has only in-frame clones and lacks some. The table has approximately 2.5 million clones, around 94% seen once. Each of the donors was a healthy adult who was HIV-negative and had not had a recent acute infection or vaccination. Comments on this clone: Its target is not known.

Trimming cost V 0 bases and J 1 base, with 9 bases left between them. This CDR3 contains 15 residues. Germline CDR1 and CDR2: SGDLS and YYNGEE. This chain uses TRBV9 with TRBJ2-3; the D is unclear. The clonotype comes from a young man in good health. Sequenced material: naive CD4+ T cells sorted from blood. Subset defined: CD45RA+ positively selected. The CDR3, as DNA: TGTGCCAGCAGCGTAGGGAACCCGGGCACAGATACGCAGTATTTT. Translation: CASSVGNPGTDTQYF. Together with reference TRBV9 and TRBJ2-3, the CDR3 gives the full variable domain: DSGVTQTPKHLITATGQRVTLRCSPRSGDLSVYWYQQSLDQGLQFLIQYYNGEERAKGNILERFSAQQFPDLHSELNLSSLELGDSALYFCASSVGNPGTDTQYFGPGTRLTVL.